This T cell receptor (beta chain) is drawn from a study of T-cell memory formation after mild COVID-19. Points from the study as a whole: Contracting CD4+ clones were located mainly in CM and EM, and CD8+ clones in EMRA. Nothing showed for sure that second-wave clones peaking on day 37 were SARS-CoV-2 specific.

The V end lost 3 bases, the J end lost 4 bases, and 8 bases lay between the germline ends. The CDR3 runs 13 residues. Per germline, CDR1 MNHEY and CDR2 SMNVEV (reference sequence). About this clonotype itself: The antigen is undetermined.

TCRdb passed the 5' RACE reads through MiXCR, listing each CDR3 protein once. Among 340,000 or so distinct CDR3 sequences listed, 10% to 15% were seen once. Sequencing was performed on PBMCs or a T cell subset sorted from them (not recorded which). This sequence was found in a man aged 18 to 30 who had mild COVID-19 (a few samples of this study predate the infection). Cell type and time point are not known. J is TRBJ2-3 and V is TRBV27; D remains unclear. Here the CDR3 reads CASSLIGADTQYF. CDR3 in DNA: TGTGCCAGCAGTTTGATTGGGGCAGATACGCAGTATTTT.